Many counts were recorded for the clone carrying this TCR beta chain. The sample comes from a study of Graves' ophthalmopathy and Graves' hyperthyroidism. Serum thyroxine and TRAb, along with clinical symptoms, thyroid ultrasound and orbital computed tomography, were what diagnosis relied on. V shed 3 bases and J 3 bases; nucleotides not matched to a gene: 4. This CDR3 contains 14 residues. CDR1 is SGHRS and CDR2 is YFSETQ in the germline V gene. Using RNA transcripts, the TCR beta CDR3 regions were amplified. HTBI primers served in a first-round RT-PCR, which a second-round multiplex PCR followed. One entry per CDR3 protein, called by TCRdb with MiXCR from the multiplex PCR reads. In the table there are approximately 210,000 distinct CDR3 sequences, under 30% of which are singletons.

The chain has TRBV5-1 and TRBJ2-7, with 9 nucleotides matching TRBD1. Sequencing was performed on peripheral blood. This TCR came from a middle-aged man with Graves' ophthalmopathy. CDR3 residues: CASSYGTGRYEQYF. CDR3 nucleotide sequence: TGCGCCAGCAGCTACGGGACAGGGCGCTACGAGCAGTACTTC.